This T cell receptor beta chain came from a study of blood T cells in healthy people across ages. Background on the study: Capture via template switching afforded approximately one barcoded beta molecule per two T cells.

The germline gives CDR1 SGHTS, CDR2 YDEGEE. The CDR3 runs 13 residues. V was trimmed by 4 bases and J by 4 bases, leaving 9 bases between them. With a J-beta primer mix and a sample-barcoded 5' primer, a second PCR ran about 7 to 12 cycles. TCRdb itself ran the 5' RACE reads through MiXCR, one entry per CDR3 protein. The sample has 1.5 million to 2 million distinct CDR3 sequences; around 35% are singletons. Overall study results and limits: Whereas aged donors had fewer naive CD4+ cells, long-lived donors had more of them and higher diversity.

Donors gave around 9.8 milliliters of peripheral blood apiece. This clonotype was observed once. Its antigen remains unidentified. The V and J genes are TRBV5-8 and TRBJ1-5; D remains unclear. The specimen sequenced was blood. The receptor comes from a woman under 40 in good health. This chain's CDR3 is CASSLPPNQPQHF. The CDR3 DNA reads TGTGCCAGCAGCCTTCCTCCTAATCAGCCCCAGCATTTT.